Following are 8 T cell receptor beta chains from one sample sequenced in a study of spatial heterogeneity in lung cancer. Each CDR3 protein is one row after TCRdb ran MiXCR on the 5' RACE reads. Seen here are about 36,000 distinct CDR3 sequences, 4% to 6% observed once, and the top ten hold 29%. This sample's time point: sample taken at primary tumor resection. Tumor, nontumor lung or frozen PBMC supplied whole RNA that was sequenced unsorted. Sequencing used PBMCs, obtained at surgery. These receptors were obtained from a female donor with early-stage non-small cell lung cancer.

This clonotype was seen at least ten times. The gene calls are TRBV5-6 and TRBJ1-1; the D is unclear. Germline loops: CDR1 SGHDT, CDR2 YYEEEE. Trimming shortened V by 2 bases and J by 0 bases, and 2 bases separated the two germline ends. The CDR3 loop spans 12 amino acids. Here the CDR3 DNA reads TGTGCCAGCAGCTTACTGAACACTGAAGCTTTCTTT. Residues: CASSLLNTEAFF. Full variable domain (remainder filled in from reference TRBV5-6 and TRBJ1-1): DAGVTQSPTHLIKTRGQQVTLRCSPKSGHDTVSWYQQALGQGPQFIFQYYEEEERQRGNFPDRFSGHQFPNYSSELNVNALLLGDSALYLCASSLLNTEAFFGQGTRLTVV.

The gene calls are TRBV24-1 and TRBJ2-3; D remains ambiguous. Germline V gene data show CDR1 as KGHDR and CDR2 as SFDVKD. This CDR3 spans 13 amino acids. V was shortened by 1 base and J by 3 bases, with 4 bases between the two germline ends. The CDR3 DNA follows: TGTGCCACCAGTGATTTACCGACAGATACGCAGTATTTT. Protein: CATSDLPTDTQYF.

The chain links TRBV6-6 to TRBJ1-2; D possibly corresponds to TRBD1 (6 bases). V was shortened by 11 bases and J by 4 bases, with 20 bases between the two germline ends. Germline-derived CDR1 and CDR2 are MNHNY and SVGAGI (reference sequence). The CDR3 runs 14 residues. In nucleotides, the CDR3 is TGTGCCGTCCAAGGGACATCGGCCGCCTATGGCTACACCTTC. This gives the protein CAVQGTSAAYGYTF.

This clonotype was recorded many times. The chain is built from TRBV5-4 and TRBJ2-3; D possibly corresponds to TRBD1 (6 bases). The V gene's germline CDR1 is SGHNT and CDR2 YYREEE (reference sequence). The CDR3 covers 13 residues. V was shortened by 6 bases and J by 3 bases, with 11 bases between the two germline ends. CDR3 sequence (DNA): TGTGCCAGCACCTCACAGGGTACAGATACGCAGTATTTT. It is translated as CASTSQGTDTQYF.

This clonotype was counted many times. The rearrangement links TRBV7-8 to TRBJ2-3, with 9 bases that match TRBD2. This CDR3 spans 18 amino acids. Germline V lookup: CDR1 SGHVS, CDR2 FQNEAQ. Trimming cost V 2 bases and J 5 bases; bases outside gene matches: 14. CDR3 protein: CASSLLGMAGGPGDTQYF. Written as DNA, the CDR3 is TGTGCCAGCAGCTTATTAGGAATGGCGGGAGGGCCCGGAGATACGCAGTATTTT.

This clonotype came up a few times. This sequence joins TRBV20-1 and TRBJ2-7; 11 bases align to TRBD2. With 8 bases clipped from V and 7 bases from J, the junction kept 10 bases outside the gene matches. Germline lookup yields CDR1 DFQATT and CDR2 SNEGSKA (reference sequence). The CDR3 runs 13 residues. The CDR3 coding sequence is TGCAGTACATTAGCGGGAGGGCCGAGAGAGCAGTACTTC. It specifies CSTLAGGPREQYF.

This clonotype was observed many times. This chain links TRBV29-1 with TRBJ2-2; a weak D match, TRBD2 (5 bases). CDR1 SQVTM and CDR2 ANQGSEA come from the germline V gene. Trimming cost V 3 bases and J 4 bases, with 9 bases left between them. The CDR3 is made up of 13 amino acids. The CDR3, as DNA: TGCAGCGTTGATCGGGGAAGCACCGGGGAGCTGTTTTTT. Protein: CSVDRGSTGELFF.

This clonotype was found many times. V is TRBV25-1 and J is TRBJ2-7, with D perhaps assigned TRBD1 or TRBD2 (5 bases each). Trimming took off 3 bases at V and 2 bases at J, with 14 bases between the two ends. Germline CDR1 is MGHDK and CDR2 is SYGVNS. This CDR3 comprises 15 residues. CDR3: CASSDTTRGAYEQYF. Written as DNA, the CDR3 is TGTGCCAGCAGTGATACAACAAGGGGAGCCTACGAGCAGTACTTC.